Below, 2 T cell receptor beta chains from the same sample are listed, as sequenced in a study of control samples from healthy donors and cancer patients. Only in-frame clones appear in the TCRdb table, and some are missing; sequencing was by immunoSEQ multiplex PCR. The sample has 110,000 to 150,000 clones, approximately 91% seen once. Sequenced sample: blood. These TCRs come from a man aged 25 to 40 in good health.

V is TRBV18 and J is TRBJ1-1; no clear D. The CDR3 sequence is 13 residues long. CDR1 and CDR2 (germline): KGHSH, LQKENI. V gave up 2 bases and J gave up 5 bases, with 9 bases separating them. The CDR3 here is CASSPFTGTEAFF. DNA of the CDR3: TGTGCCAGCTCACCATTCACCGGGACTGAAGCTTTCTTT.

The rearrangement joins TRBV29-1 to TRBJ2-3; TRBD1 aligns across 9 bases. The germline V gene has CDR1 SQVTM and CDR2 ANQGSEA. The CDR3 length is 15 residues. J was trimmed by 5 bases and V by 7 bases; bases with no gene match: 13. Here the CDR3 reads CSAKNTGGAKDTQYF. The CDR3 coding sequence is TGCAGCGCGAAGAACACAGGGGGCGCAAAAGATACGCAGTATTTT.